These T cell receptor beta chains were read from a single sample in a study of CD8+CD57+ T cells in acquired aplastic anemia. MiXCR was run by TCRdb on the reads, yielding one entry per CDR3 protein. The sample contains 95,000 to 150,000 distinct CDR3 sequences, over 30% of which appear only once. Sequenced: sorted CD4+, CD8+, or CD8+CD57+ T cells (not recorded which) from PBMCs. The receptors were sampled from a human donor with aplastic anemia. CDR3s leave out the opening cysteine and the closing phenylalanine or tryptophan.

v_gene,j_gene,CDR3aa
TRBV24-1,TRBJ2-5,ATSDRAGGAETQY
TRBV14,TRBJ2-7,ASSQARTSEQY
TRBV4-1,TRBJ2-2,ASSVAGELF
TRBV12-3/TRBV12-4,TRBJ1-4,ASSRQAPEKLF
TRBV2,TRBJ1-2,ASSRTEGHGCT
TRBV12-3/TRBV12-4,TRBJ1-1,ASSTTDTNTEAF
TRBV6-9,TRBJ1-5,ASSRSGGNQPQH
TRBV11-2,TRBJ1-2,ASSTASNYGYT
TRBV7-8,TRBJ1-4,ASSFWTGNEKLF
TRBV19,TRBJ1-1,ASSIVQNTEAF
TRBV7-2,TRBJ1-2,ASSLAQGPPRYGYT
TRBV29-1,TRBJ1-2,SASRLGSGGYT
TRBV12-3/TRBV12-4,TRBJ1-2,ASSRSGGYT
TRBV4-3,TRBJ2-2,ASSQGAGSNTGELF
TRBV28,TRBJ1-2,ASSSNYGYT
TRBV15,TRBJ1-4,ATSNGPPHRGEKLF
TRBV5-1,TRBJ1-1,ASSFRQGARTEAF
TRBV24-1,TRBJ1-2,ATSDFERNYGYT
TRBV24-1,TRBJ2-1,ATSDRLAEQF
TRBV20-1,TRBJ1-6,SARGQGDARSYNSPLH
TRBV5-4,TRBJ1-1,ASSWGLETEAF
TRBV5-8,TRBJ1-4,ASSLGTGPNEKLF
TRBV12-3/TRBV12-4,TRBJ2-7,ASSPDSDEQY
TRBV4-2,TRBJ1-2,ASSQGIPDIYGYT
TRBV9,TRBJ2-7,ASSVGGQAYYEQY
TRBV29-1,TRBJ1-2,SVREGQGMEGYT
TRBV2,TRBJ1-1,ASIAGGNTEAF
TRBV6-1,TRBJ1-1,ASSVPGQPTEAF
TRBV12-3/TRBV12-4,TRBJ2-2,ASSFARGEYGELF
TRBV3-1,TRBJ2-2,ASSQLTSRELF
TRBV10-3,TRBJ2-7,AISWEALGLEQY
TRBV4-3,TRBJ1-6,ASSQDRTSSPLH
TRBV7-6,TRBJ1-1,ASSLNQMNTEAF
TRBV5-1,TRBJ1-3,ASRTGQLYSGNTIY
TRBV7-7,TRBJ2-3,ASSLPQGADTQY
TRBV20-1,TRBJ2-3,SATTGTGIDTQY
TRBV20-1,TRBJ1-1,SARSGGRTEAF
TRBV15,TRBJ2-7,ATSTPGQAGEQY
TRBV30,TRBJ1-6,AWMAGSSYNSPLH
TRBV4-1,TRBJ2-5,ASSLRFAGEETQY
TRBV7-3,TRBJ2-7,ASSRGLEQY
TRBV5-1,TRBJ1-2,ASSTQGVGYT
TRBV29-1,TRBJ2-3,SVDPGGDADTQY
TRBV27,TRBJ2-7,ASGPRVGEQY
TRBV29-1,TRBJ2-7,SVVGGGAPDEQY
TRBV20-1,TRBJ1-3,SASQGWGYSGNTIY
TRBV6-2/TRBV6-3,TRBJ1-1,ASSSKVSTEAF
TRBV19,TRBJ1-6,ASTGQVGSLH